Listed below are T cell receptor beta chains from one sample, sequenced in a study of blood T cells in healthy people across ages. One entry per CDR3 protein results from TCRdb running MiXCR on the 5' RACE reads. The top ten hold roughly 9% of the sample, which has roughly 700,000 distinct CDR3 sequences, 25% seen once. The same specimen was also included in a second study, on T cells of mothers and their children.

The specimen sequenced was blood. The source of these receptors is a boy aged 5-17 years in good health. Both conserved end residues are part of each CDR3. The D gene is left open where the match is weak. Clone size, where shown, is once, few, many, or a class for clones that have expanded.

V	size	J	D	DNA	CDR3
TRBV7-8	.	TRBJ2-1	TRBD2	TGTGCCAGCAGCCAAGGACTAGCGGGAGGGCCGGTTCAGTTCTTC	CASSQGLAGGPVQFF
TRBV7-2	.	TRBJ2-5	TRBD2	TGTACCAGCAGCTTAGGGACTAGCGGGGGATCTCAGACCCAGTACTTC	CTSSLGTSGGSQTQYF
TRBV11-2	once	TRBJ1-4	TRBD1	TGTGCCAGCAGCTGGACAGGGACTGAAAAACTGTTTTTT	CASSWTGTEKLFF
TRBV24-1	few	TRBJ1-1	.	TGTGCCACCAGTGATGGCTTATTACAAGCTTTCTTT	CATSDGLLQAFF
TRBV12-3/TRBV12-4	few	TRBJ2-1	.	TGTGCCAGCAGTTTCCCAGCCGGAGGGACCCATGAGCAGTTCTTC	CASSFPAGGTHEQFF
TRBV29-1	few	TRBJ2-2	.	TGCAGCGTTGAACAGGGCAACACCGGGGAGCTGTTTTTT	CSVEQGNTGELFF
TRBV7-8	.	TRBJ1-1	.	TGTGCCAGCAGCTTAGTAAACGGCGCGGGGAACACTGAAGCTTTCTTT	CASSLVNGAGNTEAFF
TRBV15	few	TRBJ2-5	TRBD2	TGTGCCACCACCCCGGGACTAGCGGGAGGCGAGTTCTTC	CATTPGLAGGEFF
TRBV7-6	.	TRBJ2-3	.	TGTGCCAGCAGCTTAGGGGGGACCACATCCACAGATACGCAGTATTTT	CASSLGGTTSTDTQYF
TRBV20-1	few	TRBJ2-7	.	TGCAGTGCTAGAGCTCTGGGGGAAGAGCAGTACTTC	CSARALGEEQYF
TRBV12-3/TRBV12-4	few	TRBJ2-1	.	TGTGCCAGCAGCTTACTGGCCGGGAGTTCAAATGAGCAGTTCTTC	CASSLLAGSSNEQFF
TRBV29-1	.	TRBJ2-7	TRBD1	TGCAGCGTTTCCGGGACAGGAGTTTTTTACGAGCAGTACTTC	CSVSGTGVFYEQYF
TRBV28	.	TRBJ1-3	.	TGTGCCAGCAGTTTAAGAAGAGGTACTGGAAACACCATATATTTT	CASSLRRGTGNTIYF
TRBV4-3	few	TRBJ2-1	.	TGCGCCAGCAGCCAAAACGGGGGTGCGGTGAATGAGCAGTTCTTC	CASSQNGGAVNEQFF
TRBV14	.	TRBJ2-2	TRBD2	TGTGCCAGCAGCCGGACTAGCGGCACCGGGGAGCTGTTTTTT	CASSRTSGTGELFF
TRBV29-1	once	TRBJ2-3	TRBD2	TGCAGCGTCGGCCGATCTAGCGGCACTAGCACAGATACGCAGTATTTT	CSVGRSSGTSTDTQYF
TRBV15	.	TRBJ1-2	TRBD1	TGTGCCACCAGCAGAGATAGACAGGGGGTGCGAAACTATGGCTACACCTTC	CATSRDRQGVRNYGYTF
TRBV27	few	TRBJ2-7	.	TGTGCCAGCAGTCCGGGGGTACAGGGGTCCTACGAGCAGTACTTC	CASSPGVQGSYEQYF
TRBV6-1	.	TRBJ1-5	TRBD1	TGTGCCAGCATTCGGACAGGCGATCAGCCCCAGCATTTT	CASIRTGDQPQHF
TRBV24-1	.	TRBJ2-7	.	TGTGCCACCAGCGAACAGGGCTTCGAGCAGTACTTC	CATSEQGFEQYF
TRBV11-2	.	TRBJ2-7	.	TGTGCCAGCAGCTTAGATTTCGCAGGGGTCGAGCAGTACTTC	CASSLDFAGVEQYF
TRBV7-2	.	TRBJ2-3	.	TGTGCCAGCAGCTTAGCACCCGGCGGGGATACGCAGTATTTT	CASSLAPGGDTQYF
TRBV5-1	.	TRBJ1-3	.	TGCGCCAGCAGCCCGGGACTGACGACTGGAAACACCATATATTTT	CASSPGLTTGNTIYF
TRBV7-6	.	TRBJ2-2	.	TGTGCCAGCAGCTTAAATCGAGTCCCCAGGACGAACACCGGGGAGCTGTTTTTT	CASSLNRVPRTNTGELFF
TRBV2	few	TRBJ2-3	.	TGTGCCAGCTGCTTAGTCGTGTCGGATACGCAGTATTTT	CASCLVVSDTQYF
TRBV29-1	.	TRBJ2-7	TRBD2	TGCAGCGTTGGGACTAGCGGGTGGTCCTACGAGCAGTACTTC	CSVGTSGWSYEQYF
TRBV29-1	.	TRBJ2-1	.	TGCAGCGTTGAAGATCTCTGGGGACACAATGAGCAGTTCTTC	CSVEDLWGHNEQFF
TRBV29-1	.	TRBJ1-1	TRBD1	TGCAGCGGACGACAGGGGGGGAGCACTGAAGCTTTCTTT	CSGRQGGSTEAFF